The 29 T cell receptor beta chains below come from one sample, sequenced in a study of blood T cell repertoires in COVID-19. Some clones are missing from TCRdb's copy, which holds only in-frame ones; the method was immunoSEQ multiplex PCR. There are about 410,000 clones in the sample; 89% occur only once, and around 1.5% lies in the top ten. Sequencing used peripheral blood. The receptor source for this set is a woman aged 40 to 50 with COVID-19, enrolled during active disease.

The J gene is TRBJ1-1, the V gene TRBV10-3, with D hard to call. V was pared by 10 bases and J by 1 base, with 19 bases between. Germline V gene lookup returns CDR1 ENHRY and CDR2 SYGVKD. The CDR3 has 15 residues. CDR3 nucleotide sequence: TGTGCCACACGGGAGGCACCATTACCGAACACTGAAGCTTTCTTT. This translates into CATREAPLPNTEAFF.

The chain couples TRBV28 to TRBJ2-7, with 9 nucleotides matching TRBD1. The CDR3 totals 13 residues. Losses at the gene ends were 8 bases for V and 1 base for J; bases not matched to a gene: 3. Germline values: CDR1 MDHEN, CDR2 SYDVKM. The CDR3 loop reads CASGGTGSYEQYF. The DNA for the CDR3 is TGTGCCAGCGGGGGGACAGGGTCCTACGAGCAGTACTTC.

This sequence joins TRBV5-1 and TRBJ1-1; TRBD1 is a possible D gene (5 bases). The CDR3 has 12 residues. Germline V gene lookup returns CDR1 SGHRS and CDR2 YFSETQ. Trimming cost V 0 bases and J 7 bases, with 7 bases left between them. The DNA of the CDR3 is TGCGCCAGCAGCTTGGCAAGGGGTGAAGCTTTCTTT. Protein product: CASSLARGEAFF.

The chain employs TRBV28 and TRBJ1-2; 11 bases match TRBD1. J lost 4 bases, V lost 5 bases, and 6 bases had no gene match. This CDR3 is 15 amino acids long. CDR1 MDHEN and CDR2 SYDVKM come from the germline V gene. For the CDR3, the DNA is TGTGCCAGCAGTCATCCCGGGACAGGGGGCTATGGCTACACCTTC. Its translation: CASSHPGTGGYGYTF.

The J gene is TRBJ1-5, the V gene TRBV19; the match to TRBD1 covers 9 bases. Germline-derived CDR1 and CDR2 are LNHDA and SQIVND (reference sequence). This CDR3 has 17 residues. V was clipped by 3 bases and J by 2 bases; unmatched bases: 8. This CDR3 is CASSINRGQGGNQPQHF. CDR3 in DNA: TGTGCCAGTAGTATTAACAGGGGGCAGGGGGGCAATCAGCCCCAGCATTTT.

The CDR3: CASSPTANTGELFF. The CDR3, as DNA: TGCGCCAGCAGCCCGACAGCAAACACCGGGGAGCTGTTTTTT. The gene calls are TRBV5-1 and TRBJ2-2; possible D gene TRBD1, 5 bases. Germline CDR1 is SGHRS and CDR2 is YFSETQ. V lost 4 bases and J 2 bases, leaving 9 bases between the germline ends. The CDR3 is made up of 14 amino acids.

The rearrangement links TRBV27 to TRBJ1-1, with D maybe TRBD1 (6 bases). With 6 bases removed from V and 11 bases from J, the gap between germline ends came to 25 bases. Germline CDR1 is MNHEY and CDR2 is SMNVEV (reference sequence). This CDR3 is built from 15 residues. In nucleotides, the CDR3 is TGTGCCAGCAGCCCCAGGGGCGGTCTTTGGGGTCCGGCTTTCTTT. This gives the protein CASSPRGGLWGPAFF.

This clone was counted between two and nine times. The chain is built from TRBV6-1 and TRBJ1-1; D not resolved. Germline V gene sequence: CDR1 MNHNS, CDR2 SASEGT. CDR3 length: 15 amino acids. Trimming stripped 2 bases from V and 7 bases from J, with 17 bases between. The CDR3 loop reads CASSESSMQFGEAFF. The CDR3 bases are TGTGCCAGCAGTGAATCGAGTATGCAATTTGGTGAAGCTTTCTTT.

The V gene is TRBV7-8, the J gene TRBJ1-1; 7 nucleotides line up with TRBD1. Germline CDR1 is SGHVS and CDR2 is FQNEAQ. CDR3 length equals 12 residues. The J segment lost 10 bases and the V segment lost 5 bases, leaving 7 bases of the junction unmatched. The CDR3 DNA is TGTGCCAGCAGCCTACAGGGGCTGGGAGCTTTCTTT. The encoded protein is CASSLQGLGAFF.

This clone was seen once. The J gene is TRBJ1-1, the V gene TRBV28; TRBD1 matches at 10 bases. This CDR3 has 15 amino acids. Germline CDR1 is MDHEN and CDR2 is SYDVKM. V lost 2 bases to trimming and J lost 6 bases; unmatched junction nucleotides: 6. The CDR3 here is CASSLRTGGMAEAFF. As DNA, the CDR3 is TGTGCCAGCAGTTTAAGGACAGGGGGGATGGCTGAAGCTTTCTTT.

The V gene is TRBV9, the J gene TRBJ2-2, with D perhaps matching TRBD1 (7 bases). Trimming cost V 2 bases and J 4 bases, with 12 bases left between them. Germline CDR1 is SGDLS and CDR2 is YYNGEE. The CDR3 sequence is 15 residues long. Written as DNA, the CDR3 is TGTGCCAGCAGCGTTCAGGGGGGAAGCACCGGGGAGCTGTTTTTT. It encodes CASSVQGGSTGELFF.

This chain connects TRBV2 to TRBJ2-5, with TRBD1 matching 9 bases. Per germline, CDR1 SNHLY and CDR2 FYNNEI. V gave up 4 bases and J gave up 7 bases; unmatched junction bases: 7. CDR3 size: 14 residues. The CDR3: CASSGQGGDATQYF. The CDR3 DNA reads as TGTGCCAGCAGTGGACAGGGGGGGGATGCGACCCAGTACTTC.

CDR3 nucleotides: TGTGCCAGCGGCACGGGGGGCACTGAAGCTTTCTTT. Protein product: CASGTGGTEAFF. The gene calls are TRBV18 and TRBJ1-1; perhaps TRBD1 as D (5 bases). V was clipped by 8 bases and J by 4 bases, with 11 bases between them. Germline V CDR1 and CDR2: KGHSH, LQKENI. The CDR3 is 12 residues long.

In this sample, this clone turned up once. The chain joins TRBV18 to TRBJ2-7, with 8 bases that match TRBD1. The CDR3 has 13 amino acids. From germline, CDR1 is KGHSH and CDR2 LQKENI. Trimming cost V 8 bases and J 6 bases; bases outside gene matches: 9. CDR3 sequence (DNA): TGTGCCAGCCAAGAGACAGGGGTCAGCGAGCAGTACTTC. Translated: CASQETGVSEQYF.

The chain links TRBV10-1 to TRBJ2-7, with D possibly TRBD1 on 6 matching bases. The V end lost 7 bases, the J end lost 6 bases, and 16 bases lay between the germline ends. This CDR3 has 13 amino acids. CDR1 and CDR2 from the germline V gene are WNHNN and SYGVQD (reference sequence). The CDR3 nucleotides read TGCGCCAGCATTTTACAGGGTCTGGGCGAGCAGTACTTC. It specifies CASILQGLGEQYF.

The CDR3 DNA follows: TGTGCCAGCAGTTCACCGACAGGGGAAAGAGAAAAACTGTTTTTT. Its translation: CASSSPTGEREKLFF. This rearrangement joins TRBV28 to TRBJ1-4; 8 bases are shared with TRBD1. Germline-derived CDR1 and CDR2 are MDHEN and SYDVKM. This CDR3 has 15 residues. V was clipped by 4 bases and J by 8 bases; unmatched bases: 9.

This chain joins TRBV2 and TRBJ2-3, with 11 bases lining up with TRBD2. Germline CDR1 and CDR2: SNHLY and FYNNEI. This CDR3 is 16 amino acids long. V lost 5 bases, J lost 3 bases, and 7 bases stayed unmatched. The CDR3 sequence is CASSRNSGRGTDTQYF. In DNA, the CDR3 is TGTGCCAGCAGTCGTAATAGCGGGAGGGGAACAGATACGCAGTATTTT.

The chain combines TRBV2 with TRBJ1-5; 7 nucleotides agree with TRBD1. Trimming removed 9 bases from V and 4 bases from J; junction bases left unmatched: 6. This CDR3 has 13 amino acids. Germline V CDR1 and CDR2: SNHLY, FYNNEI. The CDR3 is CARATGPNQPQHF. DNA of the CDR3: TGTGCCAGAGCGACAGGGCCAAATCAGCCCCAGCATTTT.

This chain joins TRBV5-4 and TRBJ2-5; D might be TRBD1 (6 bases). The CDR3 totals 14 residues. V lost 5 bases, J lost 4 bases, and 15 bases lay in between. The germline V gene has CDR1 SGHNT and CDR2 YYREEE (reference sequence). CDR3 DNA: TGTGCCAGCAGTAGCAGGGGTGTAGCAGAGACCCAGTACTTC. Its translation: CASSSRGVAETQYF.

CDR3 sequence: CASSRDTTQPQHF. The CDR3 nucleotides read TGTGCCAGCAGCCGCGACACAACACAGCCCCAGCATTTT. V is TRBV6-2 or TRBV6-3 and J is TRBJ1-5, with D uncertain. Trimming stripped 6 bases from V and 7 bases from J, with 13 bases between. CDR1 MNHEY and CDR2 SVGEGT come from the germline V gene. This CDR3 comprises 13 residues.

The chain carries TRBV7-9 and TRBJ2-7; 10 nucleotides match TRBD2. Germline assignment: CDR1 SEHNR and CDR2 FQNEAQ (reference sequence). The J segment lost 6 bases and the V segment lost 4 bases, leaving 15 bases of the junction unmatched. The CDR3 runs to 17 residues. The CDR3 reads CASSSLAGDLFALEQYF. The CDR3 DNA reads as TGTGCCAGCAGCTCTCTAGCGGGGGACCTCTTCGCTCTCGAGCAGTACTTC.

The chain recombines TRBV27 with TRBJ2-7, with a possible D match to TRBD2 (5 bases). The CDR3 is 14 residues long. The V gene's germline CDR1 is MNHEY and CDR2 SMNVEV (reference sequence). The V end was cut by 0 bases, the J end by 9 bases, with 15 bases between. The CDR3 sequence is CASSLSYLRDGQYF. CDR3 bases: TGTGCCAGCAGTTTATCCTATTTACGGGATGGGCAGTACTTC.

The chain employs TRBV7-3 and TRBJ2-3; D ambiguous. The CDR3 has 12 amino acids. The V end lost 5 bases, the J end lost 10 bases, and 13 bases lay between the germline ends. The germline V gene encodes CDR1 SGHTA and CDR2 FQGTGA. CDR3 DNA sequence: TGTGCCAGCAGCGTACCCCTCGGGTCGCAGTATTTT. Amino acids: CASSVPLGSQYF. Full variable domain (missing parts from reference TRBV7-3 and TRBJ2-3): GAGVSQTPSNKVTEKGKYVELRCDPISGHTALYWYRQSLGQGPEFLIYFQGTGAADDSGLPNDRFFAVRPEGSVSTLKIQRTERGDSAVYLCASSVPLGSQYFGPGTRLTVL.

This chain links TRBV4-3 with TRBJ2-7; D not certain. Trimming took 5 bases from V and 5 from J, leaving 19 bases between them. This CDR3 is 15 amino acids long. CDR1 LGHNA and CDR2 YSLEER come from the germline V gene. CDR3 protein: CASSKSANLPHEQYF. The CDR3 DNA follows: TGCGCCAGCAGCAAGAGCGCAAACCTCCCCCACGAGCAGTACTTC.

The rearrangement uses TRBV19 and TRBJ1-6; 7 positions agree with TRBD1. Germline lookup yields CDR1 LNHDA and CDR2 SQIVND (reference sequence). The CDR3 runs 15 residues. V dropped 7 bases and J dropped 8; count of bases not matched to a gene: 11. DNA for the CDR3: TGTGCCAGTAAACCGACAGGGTCCCAACATTCACCCCTCCACTTT. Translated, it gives CASKPTGSQHSPLHF. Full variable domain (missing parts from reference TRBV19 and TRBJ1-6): DGGITQSPKYLFRKEGQNVTLSCEQNLNHDAMYWYRQDPGQGLRLIYYSQIVNDFQKGDIAEGYSVSREKKESFPLTVTSAQKNPTAFYLCASKPTGSQHSPLHFGNGTRLTVT.

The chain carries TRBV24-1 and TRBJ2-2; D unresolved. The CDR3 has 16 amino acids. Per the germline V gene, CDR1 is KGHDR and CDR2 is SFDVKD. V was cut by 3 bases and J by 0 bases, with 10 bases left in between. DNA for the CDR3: TGTGCCACCAGTGATCCGGGTCTCTCGAACACCGGGGAGCTGTTTTTT. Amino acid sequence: CATSDPGLSNTGELFF.

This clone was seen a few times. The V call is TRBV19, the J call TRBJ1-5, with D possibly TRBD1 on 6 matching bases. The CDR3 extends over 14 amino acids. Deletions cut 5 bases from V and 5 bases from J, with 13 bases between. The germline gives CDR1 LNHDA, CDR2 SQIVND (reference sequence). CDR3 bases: TGTGCCAGTAGTCTCCAACAGGGTTATCAGCCCCAGCATTTT. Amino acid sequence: CASSLQQGYQPQHF.

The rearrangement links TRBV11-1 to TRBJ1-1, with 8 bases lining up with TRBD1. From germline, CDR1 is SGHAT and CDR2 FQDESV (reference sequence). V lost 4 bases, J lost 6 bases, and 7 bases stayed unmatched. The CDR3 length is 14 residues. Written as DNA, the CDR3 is TGTGCCAGCAGCTCGGAACAGGGGGGGGCTGAAGCTTTCTTT. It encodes CASSSEQGGAEAFF. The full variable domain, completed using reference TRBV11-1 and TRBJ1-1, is EAEVAQSPRYKITEKSQAVAFWCDPISGHATLYWYRQILGQGPELLVQFQDESVVDDSQLPKDRFSAERLKGVDSTLKIQPAELGDSAMYLCASSSEQGGAEAFFGQGTRLTVV.

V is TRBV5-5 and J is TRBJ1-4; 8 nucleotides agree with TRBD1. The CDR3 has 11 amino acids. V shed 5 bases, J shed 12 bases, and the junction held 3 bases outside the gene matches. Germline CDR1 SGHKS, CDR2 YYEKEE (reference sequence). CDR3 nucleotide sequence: TGTGCCAGCAGTTTACAGGGGGAACTGTTTTTT. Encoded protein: CASSLQGELFF.